Shown below are 17 T cell receptor beta chains from a single sample sequenced in a study of cytomegalovirus exposure and HLA in healthy donors. Primers: 60 Vbeta forward and 13 Jbeta reverse. Repertoires were generated with immunoSEQ multiplex PCR, while TCRdb's copy carries only in-frame clones and drops some. Of just over 150,000 clones in the sample, approximately 78% were seen once. Sequencing was performed on PBMCs. All receptors come from a woman aged 40 to 49 in good health and CMV-seronegative.

This chain joins TRBV18 and TRBJ2-1; TRBD2 aligns across 12 bases. CDR3 length equals 16 residues. The J segment lost 4 bases and the V segment lost 0 bases, leaving 1 base of the junction unmatched. Germline V gene lookup returns CDR1 KGHSH and CDR2 LQKENI. CDR3 residues: CASSPPTSGGYNEQFF. In DNA form, the CDR3 reads TGTGCCAGCTCACCACCCACTAGCGGGGGGTACAATGAGCAGTTCTTC.

The chain recombines TRBV6-5 with TRBJ2-7, with 7 positions matching TRBD1. Germline values: CDR1 MNHEY, CDR2 SVGAGI. The V gene end was trimmed by 7 bases and the J gene end by 2 bases; junction bases not matched to a gene: 5. CDR3 length equals 13 residues. The CDR3 region is CASTGQLTYEQYF. The CDR3, as DNA: TGTGCCAGCACGGGACAGCTAACCTACGAGCAGTACTTC.

The genes are TRBV25-1 and TRBJ1-1; 7 bases fit TRBD1. Germline CDR1 is MGHDK and CDR2 is SYGVNS. The V segment lost 5 bases and the J segment 0 bases; nucleotides outside the gene matches: 6. The CDR3 consists of 15 residues. The CDR3 loop reads CASSRGTVLNTEAFF. The CDR3 DNA reads as TGTGCCAGCAGTCGAGGGACAGTCCTGAACACTGAAGCTTTCTTT.

This sequence joins TRBV27 and TRBJ2-2; 8 bases fit TRBD2. Germline CDR1 is MNHEY and CDR2 is SMNVEV (reference sequence). With 6 bases clipped from V and 6 bases from J, the junction kept 9 bases outside the gene matches. There are 15 residues in the CDR3. Written as DNA, the CDR3 is TGTGCCAGCAGGAACCGGGGGGGCCTCGCCGGGGAGCTGTTTTTT. It yields the protein CASRNRGGLAGELFF.

The V call is TRBV6-1, the J call TRBJ2-6; the D is unclear. Germline lookup yields CDR1 MNHNS and CDR2 SASEGT. The CDR3 totals 12 residues. Trimming shortened V by 5 bases and J by 3 bases, and 2 bases separated the two germline ends. For the CDR3, the DNA is TGTGCCAGCAGTTATGGGGCCAACGTCCTGACTTTC. The encoded protein is CASSYGANVLTF.

Only one count was recorded for this clone. This sequence joins TRBV19 and TRBJ2-3; 13 nucleotides line up with TRBD2. V was pared by 4 bases and J by 2 bases, with 3 bases of the junction left unmatched. The germline V gene encodes CDR1 LNHDA and CDR2 SQIVND (reference sequence). CDR3 size: 16 residues. CDR3 amino acids: CASSTGLAGVTDTQYF. In DNA form, the CDR3 reads TGTGCCAGTAGTACCGGACTAGCGGGGGTCACAGATACGCAGTATTTT.

The CDR3, as DNA: TGTGCCAGCAGCCGTTCCGTGGGGGAGGGGAATACGCAGTATTTT. Encoded protein: CASSRSVGEGNTQYF. J is TRBJ2-3 and V is TRBV5-4, with 7 bases matching TRBD2. The CDR3 is 15 residues long. The junction had 12 bases not matched to a gene; V was cut back by 4 bases and J by 7 bases. Germline CDR1 reads SGHNT; CDR2 reads YYREEE (reference sequence).

This chain connects TRBV4-1 to TRBJ2-1; D remains unclear. Looked up from germline, CDR1 is MGHRA and CDR2 is YSYEKL. Trimming took off 3 bases at V and 12 bases at J, with 21 bases between the two ends. The CDR3 sequence is 15 residues long. The CDR3 DNA is TGCGCCAGCAGCCACCCCTCCGGCGGTGGAATTCGGCAGTTCTTC. This encodes CASSHPSGGGIRQFF.

This sequence joins TRBV19 and TRBJ2-1; a possible D gene is TRBD2 (5 bases). CDR3 length: 16 residues. The germline gives CDR1 LNHDA, CDR2 SQIVND (reference sequence). V gave up 3 bases and J gave up 10 bases, with 22 bases separating them. The CDR3 here is CASSIWGLYTSGEQFF. CDR3 in DNA: TGTGCCAGTAGTATCTGGGGATTGTATACATCGGGGGAGCAGTTCTTC. The variable domain in full, with the rest retrieved from reference TRBV19 and TRBJ2-1, is DGGITQSPKYLFRKEGQNVTLSCEQNLNHDAMYWYRQDPGQGLRLIYYSQIVNDFQKGDIAEGYSVSREKKESFPLTVTSAQKNPTAFYLCASSIWGLYTSGEQFFGPGTRLTVL.

This clone was counted between two and nine times. The CDR3, as DNA: TGTGCCAGCAGGACAGGTTTTGGTACTGAAGCTTTCTTT. It yields the protein CASRTGFGTEAFF. The V gene is TRBV6-1, the J gene TRBJ1-1; tentatively, D is TRBD1 (6 bases). Trimming took 6 bases from V and 5 from J, leaving 13 bases between them. The CDR3 totals 13 residues. Germline values: CDR1 MNHNS, CDR2 SASEGT.

The V and J genes are TRBV5-3 and TRBJ2-7; TRBD1 is a possible D gene (5 bases). TRBV5-3 is identified as an open reading frame with a role that is uncertain. The CDR3 is made up of 15 amino acids. Trimming pared 6 bases from V and 6 bases from J, leaving 22 bases between. The CDR3 coding sequence is TGTGCCAGAAAATTACACCCAGGGCCAATCGGCGAGCAGTACTTC. Its translation is CARKLHPGPIGEQYF.

This clone was counted only a few times. The gene calls are TRBV7-9 and TRBJ1-4, with no clear D. Germline V gene lookup returns CDR1 SEHNR and CDR2 FQNEAQ (reference sequence). The CDR3 runs 17 residues. V dropped 5 bases and J dropped 2 bases, with 18 bases sitting between them. The CDR3 sequence is CASSPGGRRSTNEKLFF. The CDR3 DNA reads TGTGCCAGCAGCCCTGGAGGAAGGAGGTCCACTAATGAAAAACTGTTTTTT.

To note about this clone: Since a much larger clone is just one base distant, this may be a read error. The V call is TRBV11-2, the J call TRBJ2-7; TRBD1 matches at 9 bases. With 1 base clipped from V and 4 bases from J, the junction kept 2 bases outside the gene matches. CDR3 size: 14 residues. CDR1 is SGHAT and CDR2 is FQNNGV in the germline V gene. CDR3 residues: CASSLGTGVYEQYF. CDR3 nucleotides: TGTGCCAGCAGCTTAGGGACAGGGGTTTACGAGCAGTACTTC.

This clone was recorded only once. The chain couples TRBV28 to TRBJ2-7; D unresolved. In germline, CDR1 is MDHEN, CDR2 SYDVKM. Trimming stripped 5 bases from V and 3 bases from J, with 11 bases between. This CDR3 region has 13 residues. CDR3 protein: CASSPYSNYEQYF. The CDR3 DNA follows: TGTGCCAGCAGTCCTTACAGTAACTACGAGCAGTACTTC.

Only a few counts were recorded for this clone. The chain has TRBV5-1 and TRBJ1-3, with TRBD1 identical over 7 bases. The CDR3 is 14 residues long. CDR1 is SGHRS and CDR2 is YFSETQ in the germline V gene. V was clipped by 2 bases and J by 4 bases; unmatched bases: 3. The CDR3 sequence is CASSLGTEGNTIYF. Written as DNA, the CDR3 is TGCGCCAGCAGCTTAGGGACAGAGGGAAACACCATATATTTT. Full variable domain (outside the CDR3, taken from reference TRBV5-1 and TRBJ1-3): KAGVTQTPRYLIKTRGQQVTLSCSPISGHRSVSWYQQTPGQGLQFLFEYFSETQRNKGNFPGRFSGRQFSNSRSEMNVSTLELGDSALYLCASSLGTEGNTIYFGEGSWLTVV.

This chain uses TRBV14 with TRBJ1-2, with D tentatively TRBD1 (5 bases). The germline CDR1 and CDR2 sequences are SGHDN and FVKESK. The V and J ends lost 5 bases and 4 bases respectively, with 8 bases between them. The CDR3 spans 12 residues. The CDR3: CASSARVYGYTF. The CDR3 DNA follows: TGTGCCAGCAGCGCCAGGGTCTATGGCTACACCTTC.

The chain has TRBV18 and TRBJ2-7; 13 bases line up with TRBD2. V lost 1 base to trimming and J lost 0 bases; unmatched junction nucleotides: 6. Germline loops: CDR1 KGHSH, CDR2 LQKENI. The CDR3 spans 18 residues. CDR3 sequence: CASSPLGLAGESSYEQYF. As DNA, the CDR3 is TGTGCCAGCTCACCACTCGGACTAGCGGGGGAATCCTCCTACGAGCAGTACTTC. Based on the CDR3 plus reference TRBV18 and TRBJ2-7, the full variable domain is NAGVMQNPRHLVRRRGQEARLRCSPMKGHSHVYWYRQLPEEGLKFMVYLQKENIIDESGMPKERFSAEFPKEGPSILRIQQVVRGDSAAYFCASSPLGLAGESSYEQYFGPGTRLTVT.